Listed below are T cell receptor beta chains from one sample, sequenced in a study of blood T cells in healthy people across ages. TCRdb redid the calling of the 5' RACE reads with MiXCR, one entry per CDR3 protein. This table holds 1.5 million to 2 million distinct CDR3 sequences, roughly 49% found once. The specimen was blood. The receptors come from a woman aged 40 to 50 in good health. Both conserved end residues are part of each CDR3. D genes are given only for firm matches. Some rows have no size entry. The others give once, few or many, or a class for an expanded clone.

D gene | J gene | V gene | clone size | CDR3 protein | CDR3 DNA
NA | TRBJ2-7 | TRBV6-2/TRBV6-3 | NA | CASSYGVSSYEQYF | TGTGCCAGCAGTTACGGGGTTAGCTCCTACGAGCAGTACTTC
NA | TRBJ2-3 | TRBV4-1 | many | CASSKRSADTQYF | TGCGCCAGCAGCAAACGTAGCGCAGATACGCAGTATTTT
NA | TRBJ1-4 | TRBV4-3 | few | CASSQETSSVTTNEKLFF | TGCGCCAGCAGCCAAGAGACCTCCTCGGTAACAACTAATGAAAAACTGTTTTTT
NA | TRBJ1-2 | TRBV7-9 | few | CASSLAQRSGGGYGYTF | TGTGCCAGCAGCTTAGCGCAGAGATCGGGGGGCGGCTATGGCTACACCTTC
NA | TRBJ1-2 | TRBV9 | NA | CASSEEWKMDGYTF | TGTGCCAGCAGCGAAGAGTGGAAGATGGATGGCTACACCTTC
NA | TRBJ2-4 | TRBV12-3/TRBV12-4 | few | CASSLTIRVNIQYF | TGTGCCAGCAGTTTGACGATACGGGTAAACATTCAGTACTTC
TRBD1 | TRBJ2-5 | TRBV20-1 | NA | CSARDRESEQYF | TGCAGTGCTAGGGACAGGGAAAGTGAGCAGTACTTC
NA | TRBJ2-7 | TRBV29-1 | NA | CSGRGTYEQYF | TGCAGCGGAAGGGGGACCTACGAGCAGTACTTC
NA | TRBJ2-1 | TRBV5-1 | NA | CASSYKDSYNEQFF | TGCGCCAGCAGCTACAAAGACTCCTACAATGAGCAGTTCTTC
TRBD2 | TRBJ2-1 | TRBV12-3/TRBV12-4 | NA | CATTTGLDHNEQFF | TGTGCCACCACGACGGGACTAGACCACAATGAGCAGTTCTTC
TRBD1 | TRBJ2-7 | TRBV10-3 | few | CAISGRGTYEQYF | TGTGCCATCAGTGGCAGGGGGACCTACGAGCAGTACTTC
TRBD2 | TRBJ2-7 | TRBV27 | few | CASSLSPSGSYEQYF | TGTGCCAGCAGTCTTTCGCCTAGCGGCTCCTACGAGCAGTACTTC
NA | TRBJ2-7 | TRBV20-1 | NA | CSARDSLYEQYF | TGCAGTGCTAGAGACAGCCTATACGAGCAGTACTTC
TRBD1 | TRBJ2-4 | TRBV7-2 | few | CASSLIGQRQGNIQYF | TGTGCCAGCAGCTTAATCGGCCAACGACAGGGGAACATTCAGTACTTC
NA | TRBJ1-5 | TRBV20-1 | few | CSAGGKGNNQPQHF | TGCAGCGCTGGTGGCAAAGGAAACAATCAGCCCCAGCATTTT
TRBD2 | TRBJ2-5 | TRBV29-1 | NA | CSVEDLEGTSGGAQETQYF | TGCAGCGTTGAAGACCTCGAGGGTACTAGCGGGGGGGCACAAGAGACCCAGTACTTC
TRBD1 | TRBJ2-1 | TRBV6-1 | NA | CASSQRTGGGEQFF | TGTGCCAGCAGTCAGAGGACAGGGGGCGGTGAGCAGTTCTTC
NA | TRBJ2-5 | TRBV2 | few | CASSVHDIGMAQYF | TGTGCCAGCTCCGTCCATGACATTGGAATGGCCCAGTACTTC
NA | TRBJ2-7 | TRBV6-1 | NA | CASSARDFFYEQYF | TGTGCCAGCAGTGCCAGGGATTTCTTCTACGAGCAGTACTTC
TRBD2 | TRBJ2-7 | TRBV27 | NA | CASSFSSGGIYEQYF | TGTGCCAGCAGTTTCAGTAGCGGGGGTATATACGAGCAGTACTTC
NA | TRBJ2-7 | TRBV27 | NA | CASSPGGGLEQYF | TGTGCCAGCAGTCCGGGGGGCGGCCTGGAGCAGTACTTC
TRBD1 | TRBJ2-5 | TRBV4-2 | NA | CASSQVSGTGLETQYF | TGTGCCAGCAGCCAAGTGAGCGGGACAGGGCTGGAGACCCAGTACTTC
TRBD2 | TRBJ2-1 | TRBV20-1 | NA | CRGGGATDEQFF | TGCAGAGGCGGGGGGGCCACAGATGAGCAGTTCTTC
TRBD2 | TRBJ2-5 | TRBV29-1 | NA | CSVRTSEGIQETQYF | TGCAGCGTACGGACTAGCGAGGGGATACAAGAGACCCAGTACTTC
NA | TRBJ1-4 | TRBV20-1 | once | CSAHNEKLFF | TGCAGTGCCCATAATGAAAAACTGTTTTTT
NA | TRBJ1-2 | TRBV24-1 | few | CATSDSTGRYGYTF | TGTGCCACCAGTGATTCGACAGGCCGATATGGCTACACCTTC
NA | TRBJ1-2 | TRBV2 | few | CASSQDGGVGYTF | TGTGCCAGCAGCCAAGACGGCGGGGTTGGCTACACCTTC
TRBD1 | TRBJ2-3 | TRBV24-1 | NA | CATSDWGTGVTDTQYF | TGTGCCACCAGTGATTGGGGGACAGGGGTAACAGATACGCAGTATTTT
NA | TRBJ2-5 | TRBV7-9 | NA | CASGRQGQETQYF | TGTGCCAGCGGGCGGCAGGGCCAAGAGACCCAGTACTTC
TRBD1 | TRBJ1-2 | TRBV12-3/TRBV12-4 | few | CASTSTGGNFYGYTF | TGTGCCAGCACCTCAACAGGGGGTAACTTCTATGGCTACACCTTC
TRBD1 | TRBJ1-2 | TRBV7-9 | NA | CASSSQPRQGLSNYGYTF | TGTGCCAGCAGCTCCCAACCTAGACAGGGACTTTCAAACTATGGCTACACCTTC
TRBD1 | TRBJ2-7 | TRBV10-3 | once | CAITEDRGSDEQYF | TGTGCCATCACCGAGGACAGGGGAAGCGACGAGCAGTACTTC
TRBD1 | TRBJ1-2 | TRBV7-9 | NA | CASSLGAGQPNYGYTF | TGTGCCAGCAGCTTAGGGGCGGGACAGCCGAACTATGGCTACACCTTC
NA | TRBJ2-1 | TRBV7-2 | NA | CASGINEQFF | TGTGCCAGCGGAATCAATGAGCAGTTCTTC
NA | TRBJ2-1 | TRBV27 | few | CASSFTIPGGNEQFF | TGTGCCAGCAGTTTTACCATTCCTGGGGGCAATGAGCAGTTCTTC
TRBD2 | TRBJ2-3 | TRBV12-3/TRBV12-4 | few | CASRRTSGVPDTQYF | TGTGCCAGCAGACGGACTAGCGGGGTTCCAGATACGCAGTATTTT
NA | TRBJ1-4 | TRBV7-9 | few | CASSRDWEEKLFF | TGTGCCAGCAGCCGGGATTGGGAAGAAAAACTGTTTTTT
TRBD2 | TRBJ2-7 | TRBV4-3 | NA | CASSQVLAGQSSYEQYF | TGCGCCAGCAGCCAAGTGTTAGCGGGGCAGTCTTCCTACGAGCAGTACTTC
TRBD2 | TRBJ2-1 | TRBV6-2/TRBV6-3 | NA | CASSYRGRLDEQFF | TGTGCCAGCAGTTATCGCGGGAGACTCGATGAGCAGTTCTTC
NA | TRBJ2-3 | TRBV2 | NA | CARRNPGASTDTQYF | TGTGCCAGAAGAAATCCAGGAGCCAGCACAGATACGCAGTATTTT
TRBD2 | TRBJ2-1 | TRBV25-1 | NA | CASSDPRSGVYNEQFF | TGTGCCAGCAGTGATCCCCGAAGCGGGGTCTACAATGAGCAGTTCTTC
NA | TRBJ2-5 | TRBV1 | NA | CTSSQEDEGKTQYF | TGCACCAGCAGCCAAGAGGACGAAGGCAAGACCCAGTACTTC
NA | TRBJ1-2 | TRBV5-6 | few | CASSPGRSLGYTF | TGTGCCAGCAGCCCAGGTCGAAGCCTTGGCTACACCTTC
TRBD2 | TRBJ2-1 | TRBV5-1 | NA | CASSLLAGAGIGEQFF | TGCGCCAGCAGCTTGTTAGCGGGGGCCGGAATAGGTGAGCAGTTCTTC
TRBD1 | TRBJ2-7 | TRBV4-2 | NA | CASSRDRGAGGIHEQYF | TGTGCCAGCAGCCGAGATCGAGGCGCAGGGGGCATCCACGAGCAGTACTTC
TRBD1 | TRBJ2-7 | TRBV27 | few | CASGDRAPSHYEQYF | TGTGCCAGCGGCGACAGGGCTCCCTCCCACTACGAGCAGTACTTC
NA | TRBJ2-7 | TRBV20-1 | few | CSASSQGSGSSYEQYF | TGCAGTGCTTCGTCCCAGGGCAGCGGTAGCTCCTACGAGCAGTACTTC
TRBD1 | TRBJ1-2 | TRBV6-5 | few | CASRDRPLGGYTF | TGTGCCAGCAGGGACAGGCCCCTTGGGGGCTACACCTTC
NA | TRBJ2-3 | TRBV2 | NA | CASRNAARGLLPSNTDTQYF | TGTGCCAGCAGGAATGCGGCTAGGGGACTCCTCCCCAGCAACACAGATACGCAGTATTTT
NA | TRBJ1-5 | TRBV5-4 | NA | CASSLGRGPINQPQHF | TGTGCCAGCAGCTTGGGGCGGGGTCCTATCAATCAGCCCCAGCATTTT
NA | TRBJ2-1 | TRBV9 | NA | CASSEHARGMSYNEQFF | TGTGCCAGCAGCGAACACGCACGGGGCATGTCTTACAATGAGCAGTTCTTC
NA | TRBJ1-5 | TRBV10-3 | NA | CTISDSGIGSQPQHF | TGTACCATCAGTGATTCAGGGATCGGGAGTCAGCCCCAGCATTTT
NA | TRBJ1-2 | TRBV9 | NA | CASSVTLGNYGYTF | TGTGCCAGCAGCGTTACCTTAGGGAACTATGGCTACACCTTC
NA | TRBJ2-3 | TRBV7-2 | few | CASSLYSPTDTQYF | TGTGCCAGCAGCTTATACAGCCCCACAGATACGCAGTATTTT
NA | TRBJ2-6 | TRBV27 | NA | CASSLNRDNVLTF | TGTGCCAGCAGTTTAAACCGGGACAACGTCCTGACTTTC
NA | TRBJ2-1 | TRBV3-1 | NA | CASSQTPPDNEQFF | TGTGCCAGCAGCCAAACTCCTCCCGACAATGAGCAGTTCTTC
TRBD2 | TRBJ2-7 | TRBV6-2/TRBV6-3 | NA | CASSGAVRETYEQYF | TGTGCCAGCAGTGGTGCCGTGCGGGAGACCTACGAGCAGTACTTC
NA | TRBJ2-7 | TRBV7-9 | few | CASSLARQGEQYF | TGTGCCAGCAGCTTAGCGCGGCAAGGCGAGCAGTACTTC
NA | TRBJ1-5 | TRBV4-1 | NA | CASSPTGAGNQPQHF | TGCGCCAGCAGCCCAACCGGGGCAGGCAATCAGCCCCAGCATTTT
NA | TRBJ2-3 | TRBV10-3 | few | CATRQDSTDTQYF | TGTGCCACCCGACAGGATAGCACAGATACGCAGTATTTT